This T cell receptor (beta chain) was identified during a study of blood T cell repertoires in COVID-19. At the level of the study: T cells, B-cell-depleted T cells, or PBMCs provided the cDNA or gDNA that served as material.

Germline CDR1 and CDR2: SGHTS and YDEGEE. The V and J ends lost 4 bases and 0 bases respectively, with 10 bases between them. There are 14 residues in the CDR3. Sequenced by immunoSEQ multiplex PCR; TCRdb stores in-frame clones only, minus some. The sample carries some 180,000 clones, around 76% recorded once. V usage is TRBV5-8 and J usage is TRBJ1-1; D possibly corresponds to TRBD1 (6 bases). Specimen: peripheral blood. The receptor's source is a woman aged 55-70 years with COVID-19, enrolled during active disease. CDR3 nucleotide sequence: TGTGCCAGCAGCCGGGACAATATGAACACTGAAGCTTTCTTT. Protein product: CASSRDNMNTEAFF. Filled out from reference TRBV5-8 and TRBJ1-1, the complete variable domain reads EAGVTQSPTHLIKTRGQQATLRCSPISGHTSVYWYQQALGLGLQFLLWYDEGEERNRGNFPPRFSGRQFPNYSSELNVNALELEDSALYLCASSRDNMNTEAFFGQGTRLTVV.